The source of this T cell receptor beta chain is a study of blood T cells in healthy people across ages. Notes on the study in general: Roughly linear age-related decline in beta diversity appeared, significant by age around 40.

The CDR3 runs to 17 residues. Trimming took 0 bases from V and 1 from J, leaving 13 bases between them. PBMCs numbering at least 6 million were isolated per sample. This clonotype was recorded a few times. Antigen: not known. The use of a sample-barcoded 5' primer and a J-beta primer mix characterized a second PCR of about 7 to 12 cycles. TCRdb passed the 5' RACE reads through MiXCR, listing each CDR3 protein once. The sample shows around 1,000,000 distinct CDR3 sequences, 25% of them seen only once. The sample was also linked to a second study, of T cells of mothers and their children. That source notes: Using the M1S primer, the second PCR added sample barcodes along with 2-4 random nucleotides.

The chain combines TRBV12-3 or TRBV12-4 with TRBJ2-4; D unclear. The sequenced sample was blood. This receptor was taken from a girl aged 2 to 10 in good health. CDR3 sequence reads: CASSLAGFTIAKNIQYF. CDR3 nucleotide sequence: TGTGCCAGCAGTTTAGCTGGGTTCACTATTGCCAAAAACATTCAGTACTTC.